This T cell receptor beta chain came from a study of regulatory T cells in long-lasting Graves disease. This clonotype has ten or more counts. The CDR3 runs to 13 residues. Germline CDR1 is MDHEN and CDR2 is SYDVKM. After removal of 8 bases from V and 7 bases from J, the junction contained 4 bases not matched to a gene. Library construction for TCR beta used iRepertoire HTBI primers and Arm-PCR of CDR3 regions. TCRdb redid the calling of the multiplex PCR reads with MiXCR, one entry per CDR3 protein. The sample records about 540,000 distinct CDR3 sequences, roughly 12% being singletons. Time point given: newly diagnosed GD, antithyroid drugs for less than 3 months. Construction of the TCR library relied on RNA isolated from PBMCs. This same sample was also part of a study on T cells in Graves' hyperthyroidism and ophthalmopathy.

The specimen comprised peripheral blood mononuclear cells (PBMCs), sampled at new diagnosis, from a patient treated with antithyroid drugs. This clonotype originated in a young man with Graves disease. V usage is TRBV28 and J usage is TRBJ2-3; TRBD2 matches 12 bases. The CDR3 DNA follows: TGTGCCAGCTTCCTAGCGGGAGGGTATACGCAGTATTTT. It codes for CASFLAGGYTQYF.